This is a list of T cell receptor beta chains from one sample in a study of T cells in Graves' hyperthyroidism and ophthalmopathy. TCRdb redid the calling of the multiplex PCR reads with MiXCR, one entry per CDR3 protein. The sample contains a few hundred thousand distinct CDR3 sequences, about 15% of which appear only once. The sample was blood. The receptors come from a woman aged 30 to 39 with Graves' hyperthyroidism. The CDR3 runs from the conserved cysteine through the conserved F or W. The D gene is left open where the match is weak.

V gene	J gene	D gene	CDR3 protein
TRBV27	TRBJ2-3	-	CASSPHQDKGTQYF
TRBV6-1	TRBJ2-7	-	CASSNGVRVPKSEQYF
TRBV4-1	TRBJ1-2	-	CASSPSREVYGYTF
TRBV6-1	TRBJ2-7	-	CASSTSWGHYEQYF
TRBV30	TRBJ2-4	-	CAWSLFSSKNIQYF
TRBV20-1	TRBJ2-3	TRBD1	CSARQGVHGTQYF
TRBV27	TRBJ2-3	-	CASSSFDRDTQYF
TRBV12-3/TRBV12-4	TRBJ2-7	TRBD1	CATARADRSYEQYF
TRBV12-3/TRBV12-4	TRBJ1-1	-	CASSLAFLTDTEAFF
TRBV27	TRBJ2-1	-	CASGDSGEHEQFF
TRBV27	TRBJ1-5	-	CASSLHGQPQHF
TRBV5-4	TRBJ2-2	TRBD2	CASSHLAGLSTGELFF
TRBV19	TRBJ1-1	-	CASSITGTTGGTEAFF
TRBV24-1	TRBJ2-3	TRBD1	CATGQGATDTQYF
TRBV12-3/TRBV12-4	TRBJ2-6	-	CASSLLGASGANVLTF
TRBV4-1	TRBJ1-1	TRBD1	CASSQRTGVYTEAFF
TRBV11-3	TRBJ2-3	-	CASSLGYTVDSDTQYF
TRBV4-3	TRBJ1-3	TRBD1	CASSRFDRVSGNTIYF
TRBV9	TRBJ2-5	-	CASSVEVEGLETQYF
TRBV4-2	TRBJ2-1	TRBD2	CASSQPPAGREQFF
TRBV5-1	TRBJ1-5	TRBD1	CASSLGGTDDQPQHF
TRBV12-3/TRBV12-4	TRBJ1-4	-	CASSLRGQREKLFF
TRBV12-3/TRBV12-4	TRBJ1-6	-	CASSLQGNSPLHF
TRBV29-1	TRBJ2-7	-	CSVEATRNRVREQYF
TRBV28	TRBJ2-3	TRBD1	CASSLSGQTRDTQYF
TRBV24-1	TRBJ2-1	-	CATSAGYEQFF
TRBV5-1	TRBJ1-1	-	CASSLGPDAPEGAFF
TRBV20-1	TRBJ1-5	-	CSARGGHRNQPQHF
TRBV7-3	TRBJ2-3	TRBD2	CASSLDSPIVAGGRDTQYF
TRBV24-1	TRBJ2-5	-	CATSDGTTPRETQYF
TRBV19	TRBJ2-1	-	CASSMLSPHNSYNEQFF
TRBV5-1	TRBJ1-2	-	CASSLDDTANYGYTF
TRBV10-3	TRBJ1-1	-	CAISNPSNTEAFF
TRBV20-1	TRBJ2-1	TRBD1	CSARTGISYNEQFF
TRBV29-1	TRBJ2-3	TRBD2	CSVSKAGASTDTQYF
TRBV5-8	TRBJ2-7	TRBD1	CASSLNARQGDYEQYF
TRBV19	TRBJ2-1	TRBD2	CASSIELAGVYEQFF
TRBV7-2	TRBJ1-3	TRBD1	CASSGTGQGDSGNTIYF
TRBV5-1	TRBJ2-2	-	CASSRSSRQNTGELFF
TRBV7-9	TRBJ1-4	-	CASSTTDPNEKLFF
TRBV20-1	TRBJ2-2	TRBD1	CSARSTGNRNTGELFF
TRBV20-1	TRBJ2-7	TRBD1	CSAGRDRAHEQYF
TRBV20-1	TRBJ2-7	-	CSARALAGEQYF
TRBV20-1	TRBJ2-3	-	CSASEDGGSTDTQYF
TRBV20-1	TRBJ1-1	-	CSAYSVNTEAFF
TRBV2	TRBJ2-1	TRBD1	CASNIGTGSYNEQFF
TRBV6-4	TRBJ1-1	-	CASSERQNTEAFF
TRBV19	TRBJ2-2	-	CASSKIPGQNTGELFF
TRBV3-1	TRBJ2-7	-	CASSQVRGEQYF
TRBV15	TRBJ2-7	-	CATSRDRRNEQYF